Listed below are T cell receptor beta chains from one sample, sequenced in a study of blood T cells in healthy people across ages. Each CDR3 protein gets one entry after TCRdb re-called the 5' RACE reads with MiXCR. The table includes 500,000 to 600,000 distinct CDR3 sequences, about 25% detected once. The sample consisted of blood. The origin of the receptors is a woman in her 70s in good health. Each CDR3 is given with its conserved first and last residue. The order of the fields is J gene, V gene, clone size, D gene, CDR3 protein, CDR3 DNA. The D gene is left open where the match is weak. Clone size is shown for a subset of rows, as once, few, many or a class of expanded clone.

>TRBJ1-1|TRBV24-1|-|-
CATSGAGDTEAFF
TGTGCCACCAGTGGGGCAGGGGACACTGAAGCTTTCTTT
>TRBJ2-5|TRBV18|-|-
CASSPPSIQETQYF
TGTGCCAGCTCACCACCGTCTATCCAAGAGACCCAGTACTTC
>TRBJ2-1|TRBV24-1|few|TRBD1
CATSDAGQGAYNEQFF
TGTGCCACCAGTGACGCTGGACAGGGGGCCTACAATGAGCAGTTCTTC
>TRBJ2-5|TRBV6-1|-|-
CASSEVGEVRTQYF
TGTGCCAGCAGTGAAGTCGGCGAGGTCAGGACCCAGTACTTC
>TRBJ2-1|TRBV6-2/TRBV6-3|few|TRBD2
CASGAGGAGSYNEQFF
TGTGCCAGCGGAGCGGGGGGAGCGGGGTCCTACAATGAGCAGTTCTTC
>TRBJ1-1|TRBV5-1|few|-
CASTYRENTEAFF
TGCGCCAGCACCTACAGGGAGAACACTGAAGCTTTCTTT
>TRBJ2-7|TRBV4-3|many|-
CASSHGEGGSYEQYF
TGCGCCAGCAGCCATGGAGAGGGGGGATCCTACGAGCAGTACTTC
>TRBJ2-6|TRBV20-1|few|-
CSVPTTGANVLTF
TGCAGTGTGCCGACCACTGGGGCCAACGTCCTGACTTTC
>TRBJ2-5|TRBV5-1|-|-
CASSLLGAGYNEQLF
TGCGCCAGCAGCCTGTTGGGTGCGGGGTACAATGAGCAGCTCTTC
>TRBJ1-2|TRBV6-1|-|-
CASRGQNLRGYTF
TGTGCCAGCCGAGGACAGAATCTTCGCGGCTACACCTTC